What follows are 18 T cell receptor beta chains derived from one specimen sequenced in a study of response to subunit inactivated influenza vaccine. TCRdb passed the RT-PCR reads through MiXCR, listing each CDR3 protein once. In the table there are 400,000 to 550,000 distinct CDR3 sequences, 25% of which are singletons. Source: CD4+ T cells sorted from PBMCs, taken about 5 days after vaccination. The receptors stem from a man between 45 and 60 years old who received an inactivated influenza vaccine.

The chain joins TRBV7-2 to TRBJ2-1; possibly TRBD1 or TRBD2 for D (7 bases each). CDR1 is SGHTA and CDR2 is FQGNSA in the germline V gene. The length of the CDR3 is 15 residues. V was trimmed by 5 bases and J by 3 bases, leaving 14 bases between them. The CDR3 region is CASSLRGGRYNEQFF. DNA for the CDR3: TGTGCCAGCAGCCTCAGGGGGGGTCGCTACAATGAGCAGTTCTTC.

The J gene is TRBJ2-1, the V gene TRBV24-1; 7 nucleotides align to TRBD2. This CDR3 is 17 amino acids long. V trimming: 0 bases; J trimming: 8 bases; junction bases outside the gene matches: 12. CDR1 is KGHDR, CDR2 SFDVKD, per germline. As DNA, the CDR3 is TGTGCCACCAGTGATTTGAGGGTGGGAGGGCCGGCTGATGAGCAGTTCTTC. It translates to CATSDLRVGGPADEQFF.

Only a few counts were recorded for this clonotype. The rearrangement links TRBV6-1 to TRBJ1-6, with D tentatively TRBD1 (5 bases). There are 13 residues in the CDR3. Trimming left V 6 bases short and J 8 bases short, with 11 bases between. CDR1 is MNHNS and CDR2 is SASEGT in the germline V gene. Here the CDR3 DNA reads TGTGCCAGCAGGCAGGGCGAACATTCACCCCTCCACTTT. Amino acids: CASRQGEHSPLHF.

This clonotype was counted between two and nine times. The CDR3 nucleotides are TGTGCCTGGAGAATGGCAGGGGGCTGGGAGACCCAGTACTTC. Translation gives CAWRMAGGWETQYF. The chain combines TRBV30 with TRBJ2-5, with TRBD1 identical over 8 bases. CDR1 GTSNPN and CDR2 SVGIG come from the germline V gene (reference sequence). This CDR3 region has 14 residues. The J segment lost 5 bases and the V segment lost 3 bases, leaving 8 bases of the junction unmatched.

The rearrangement joins TRBV9 to TRBJ2-3; TRBD2 aligns across 9 bases. CDR3 length: 15 amino acids. Germline V gene lookup returns CDR1 SGDLS and CDR2 YYNGEE. V shed 2 bases and J 8 bases; nucleotides not matched to a gene: 9. CDR3 amino acids: CASSVSSGEAGTQYF. CDR3 nucleotide sequence: TGTGCCAGCAGCGTTTCTAGCGGGGAAGCGGGTACGCAGTATTTT.

The chain is built from TRBV10-3 and TRBJ2-3, with D perhaps TRBD1 (6 bases). Trimming left V 6 bases short and J 4 bases short, with 17 bases between. Per the germline V gene, CDR1 is ENHRY and CDR2 is SYGVKD. CDR3 size: 15 residues. This CDR3 is CAISPGTPPPDTQYF. The CDR3 nucleotides are TGTGCCATCAGCCCCGGGACACCTCCCCCAGATACGCAGTATTTT.

This clonotype occurred a few times. The chain combines TRBV4-1 with TRBJ2-5; no firm D call. Trimming stripped 1 base from V and 2 bases from J, with 17 bases between. The CDR3 loop spans 17 amino acids. Germline CDR1 is MGHRA and CDR2 is YSYEKL. The CDR3 region is CASSQGPTLSLQETQYF. The CDR3 DNA follows: TGCGCCAGCAGCCAAGGGCCGACCCTCTCTCTTCAAGAGACCCAGTACTTC.

The rearrangement joins TRBV5-1 to TRBJ1-2; 7 nucleotides agree with TRBD1. V lost 5 bases to trimming and J lost 4 bases; unmatched junction nucleotides: 11. Per the germline V gene, CDR1 is SGHRS and CDR2 is YFSETQ. CDR3 length equals 15 residues. DNA of the CDR3: TGCGCCAGCAGGAGAGAGGGGGCGTCGGGCTATGGCTACACCTTC. Translating it yields CASRREGASGYGYTF. The full variable domain, completed using reference TRBV5-1 and TRBJ1-2, is KAGVTQTPRYLIKTRGQQVTLSCSPISGHRSVSWYQQTPGQGLQFLFEYFSETQRNKGNFPGRFSGRQFSNSRSEMNVSTLELGDSALYLCASRREGASGYGYTFGSGTRLTVV.

This clonotype was seen only a few times. This chain links TRBV7-2 with TRBJ2-3; 11 bases align to TRBD2. V gave up 1 base and J gave up 2 bases; unmatched junction bases: 2. From germline, CDR1 is SGHTA and CDR2 FQGNSA. The CDR3 totals 16 residues. CDR3 sequence: CASSLGLAGYTDTQYF. CDR3 nucleotides: TGTGCCAGCAGCTTAGGACTAGCGGGATACACAGATACGCAGTATTTT.

The V and J genes are TRBV12-3 or TRBV12-4 and TRBJ2-5; 8 positions agree with TRBD2. The CDR3 is made up of 17 amino acids. V was clipped by 7 bases and J by 3 bases; unmatched bases: 16. This CDR3 is CASISREGGGKKETQYF. As DNA, the CDR3 is TGTGCCAGCATCTCACGGGAGGGCGGGGGTAAAAAAGAGACCCAGTACTTC.

The rearrangement joins TRBV15 to TRBJ2-7; D perhaps matches TRBD2 (5 bases). The germline CDR1 and CDR2 sequences are LNHNV and YYDKDF (reference sequence). CDR3 length: 14 amino acids. V was shortened by 0 bases and J by 2 bases, with 8 bases between the two germline ends. CDR3 residues: CATSRDRGTYEQYF. CDR3 in DNA: TGTGCCACCAGCAGAGATCGGGGAACCTACGAGCAGTACTTC.

The V call is TRBV29-1, the J call TRBJ2-1; D might be TRBD1 or TRBD2, each matching 5 bases. V lost 7 bases and J lost 1, with 14 bases in between. This CDR3 contains 14 residues. CDR1 SQVTM and CDR2 ANQGSEA come from the germline V gene. The CDR3 loop is CSAAGTNSYNEQFF. The CDR3 DNA is TGCAGCGCGGCCGGGACCAATTCCTACAATGAGCAGTTCTTC.

This chain connects TRBV7-9 to TRBJ2-5; D is unresolved. Germline V lookup: CDR1 SEHNR, CDR2 FQNEAQ (reference sequence). V was clipped by 6 bases and J by 5 bases, with 22 bases between them. The CDR3 sequence is 16 residues long. CDR3 amino acids: CASSFRRARADETQYF. The CDR3 DNA is TGTGCCAGCAGTTTCAGACGAGCAAGGGCCGATGAGACCCAGTACTTC.

Here the CDR3 DNA reads TGCGCCAGCAGCCACAGACAGGGGGCAGGCGAGCAGTACTTC. The encoded protein is CASSHRQGAGEQYF. The chain recombines TRBV4-3 with TRBJ2-7; 10 bases are a match to TRBD1. The V segment lost 3 bases and the J segment 6 bases; nucleotides outside the gene matches: 5. Germline CDR1 LGHNA, CDR2 YSLEER. This CDR3 comprises 14 residues.

This clonotype was observed many times. The CDR3 sequence: CASSWVGLAGGSSSYEQYF. CDR3 DNA: TGTGCCAGCAGTTGGGTAGGACTAGCGGGAGGGTCGAGCTCCTACGAGCAGTACTTC. The gene calls are TRBV28 and TRBJ2-7, with 15 nucleotides matching TRBD2. The CDR3 totals 19 residues. Trimming at V came to 4 bases and at J to 0 bases, leaving 10 bases not matched to a gene. Germline-derived CDR1 and CDR2 are MDHEN and SYDVKM.

The chain combines TRBV9 with TRBJ2-1, with 7 nucleotides matching TRBD1. Per the germline V gene, CDR1 is SGDLS and CDR2 is YYNGEE. The CDR3 runs to 14 residues. Trimming cost V 6 bases and J 2 bases; bases outside gene matches: 5. CDR3 sequence (DNA): TGTGCCAGCAAGGCAGGGGGACCCTACAATGAGCAGTTCTTC. Its protein is CASKAGGPYNEQFF.

The gene calls are TRBV7-6 and TRBJ2-3, with a possible D match to TRBD1 (5 bases). V shed 5 bases and J shed 3 bases, with 18 bases lying between them. Germline V gives CDR1 SGHVS, CDR2 FNYEAQ. The CDR3 is made up of 16 amino acids. The CDR3 region has the DNA TGTGCCAGCAGCCGATCCCAGGGTATCGGGACAGATACGCAGTATTTT. This translates into CASSRSQGIGTDTQYF. The complete variable domain, with remaining parts taken from reference TRBV7-6 and TRBJ2-3, reads GAGVSQSPRYKVTKRGQDVALRCDPISGHVSLYWYRQALGQGPEFLTYFNYEAQQDKSGLPNDRFSAERPEGSISTLTIQRTEQRDSAMYRCASSRSQGIGTDTQYFGPGTRLTVL.

The chain employs TRBV7-2 and TRBJ2-1, with D possibly being TRBD1 or TRBD2 (5 bases each). V lost 3 bases, J lost 7 bases, and 19 bases lay in between. CDR3 length: 16 residues. Germline CDR1 SGHTA, CDR2 FQGNSA. The CDR3 reads CASSFRMGGTPNEQFF. The CDR3 DNA reads TGTGCCAGCAGCTTTAGGATGGGTGGGACGCCTAATGAGCAGTTCTTC.